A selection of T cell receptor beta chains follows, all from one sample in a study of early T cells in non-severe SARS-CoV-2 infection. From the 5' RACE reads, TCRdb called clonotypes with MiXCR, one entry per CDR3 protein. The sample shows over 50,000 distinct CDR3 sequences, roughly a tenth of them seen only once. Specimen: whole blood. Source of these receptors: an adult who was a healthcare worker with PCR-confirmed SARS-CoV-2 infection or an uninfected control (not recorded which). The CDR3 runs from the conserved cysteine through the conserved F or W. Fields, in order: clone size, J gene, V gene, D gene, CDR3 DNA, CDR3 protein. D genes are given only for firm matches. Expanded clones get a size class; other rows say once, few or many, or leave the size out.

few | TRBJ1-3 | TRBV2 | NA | TGTGCCAGCAGTGCCGCCGCGGGAGCTACAAACACCATATATTTT | CASSAAAGATNTIYF
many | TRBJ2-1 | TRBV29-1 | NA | TGCAGCGTTGAAGCCCTACTGATAGGACACAATGAGCAGTTCTTC | CSVEALLIGHNEQFF
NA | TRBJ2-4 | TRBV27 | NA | TGTGCCAGCAGCGCCAACGCCAGCATTCAGTACTTC | CASSANASIQYF
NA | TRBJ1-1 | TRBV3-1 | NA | TGTGCCAGCAGTGTCCGGAGGAACACTGAAGCTTTCTTT | CASSVRRNTEAFF
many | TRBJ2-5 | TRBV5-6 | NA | TGTGCCAGCAGCGAACAGGGCCTCTCAGAGACCCAGTACTTC | CASSEQGLSETQYF
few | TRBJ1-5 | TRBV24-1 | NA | TGTGCCACGCAACCGTCGGGGGGTCAGCCCCAGCATTTT | CATQPSGGQPQHF
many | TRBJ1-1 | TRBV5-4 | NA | TGTGCCAGCAGCTGGAGACACATGAACACTGAAGCTTTCTTT | CASSWRHMNTEAFF
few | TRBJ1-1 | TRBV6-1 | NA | TGTGCCAGCAGTGAGCAGGAACTGAACACTGAAGCTTTCTTT | CASSEQELNTEAFF
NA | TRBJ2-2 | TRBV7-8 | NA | TGTGCCAGCGGGTTTACTGGCCCCGGGGAGCTGTTTTTT | CASGFTGPGELFF
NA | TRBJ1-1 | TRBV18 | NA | TGTGCCATCTCACCATTATCTCCGAATGAAGCTTTCTTT | CAISPLSPNEAFF
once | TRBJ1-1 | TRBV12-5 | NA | TGTGCTAGTGGTTTGGGAAGACAAGCTTTCTTT | CASGLGRQAFF
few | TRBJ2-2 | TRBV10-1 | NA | TGCGCCAGCAGTACCGGATTGAACACCGGGGAGCTGTTTTTT | CASSTGLNTGELFF
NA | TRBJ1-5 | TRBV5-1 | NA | TGCGCCAGCAGCATCGGCCCCGAAAAGAATCAGCCCCAGCATTTT | CASSIGPEKNQPQHF
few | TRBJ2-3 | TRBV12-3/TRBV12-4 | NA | TGTGCCAGCAGGCTGAATGCAGTTACGCAGTATTTT | CASRLNAVTQYF
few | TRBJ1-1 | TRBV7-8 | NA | TGTGCCAGCAGCCCCACCCAAACAGGGACTGAAGCTTTCTTT | CASSPTQTGTEAFF
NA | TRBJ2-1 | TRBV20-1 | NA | TGCAGTGCGGAACCGGGGGACAGACCTACAATGAGGCAGTTCTTC | CSAEPGDRPTMRQFF
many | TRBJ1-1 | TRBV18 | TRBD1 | TGTGCCAGCTCACCACCGAACAGGGGAGGCACTGAAGCTTTCTTT | CASSPPNRGGTEAFF
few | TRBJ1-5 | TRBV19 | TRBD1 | TGTGCCAGTACCAAATCAAAGGGGGCGCAGCCCCAGCATTTT | CASTKSKGAQPQHF
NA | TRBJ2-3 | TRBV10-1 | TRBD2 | TGCGCCAGCTCGTTGGCTAGCGGGGACACAGATACGCAGTATTTT | CASSLASGDTDTQYF
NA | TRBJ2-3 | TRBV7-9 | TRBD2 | TGTGCCAGCAGCCCCATGGGGTCGCTAGCGGGAGTCACAGATACGCAGTATTTT | CASSPMGSLAGVTDTQYF
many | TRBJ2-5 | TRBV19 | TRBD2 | TGTGCCAGTAGTATGCTGGTGGGGGGGTTATACCAAGAGACCCAGTACTTC | CASSMLVGGLYQETQYF
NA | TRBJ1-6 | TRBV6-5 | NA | TGTGCCAGCAGTTACGAGCGCCGTCGGAATAATTCACCCCTCCACTTT | CASSYERRRNNSPLHF
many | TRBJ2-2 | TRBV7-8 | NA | TGTGCCAGCAGCTTAGCGGGTCTGAACACCGGGGAGCTGTTTTTT | CASSLAGLNTGELFF
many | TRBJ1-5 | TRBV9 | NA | TGTGCCAGCAGCGTAGACAGGGATCGTCAGCCCCAGCATTTT | CASSVDRDRQPQHF
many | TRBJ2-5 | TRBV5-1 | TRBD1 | TGCGCCAGCAGCGTGGGACAGGTTTTAGAGACCCAGTACTTC | CASSVGQVLETQYF
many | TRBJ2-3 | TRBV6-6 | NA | TGTGCCAGCAGTGAGCACCGAGGGGGGGGACCTGGCACAGATACGCAGTATTTT | CASSEHRGGGPGTDTQYF
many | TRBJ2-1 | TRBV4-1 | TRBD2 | TGCGCCAGCAGCCAAGGGTCCGGGGGGGCGCGGTACAATGAGCAGTTCTTC | CASSQGSGGARYNEQFF
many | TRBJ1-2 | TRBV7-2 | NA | TGTGCCAGCAGCTTAGGGGGGCCCGCCTATGGCTACACCTTC | CASSLGGPAYGYTF
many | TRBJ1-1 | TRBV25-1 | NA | TGTGCCAGCAGTGCCCGGTGGACCAAGAACACTGAAGCTTTCTTT | CASSARWTKNTEAFF
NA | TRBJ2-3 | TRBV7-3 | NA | TGTGCCAGCAGCCCGGACAGCACCGGGGGGCCCACAGATACGCAGTATTTT | CASSPDSTGGPTDTQYF
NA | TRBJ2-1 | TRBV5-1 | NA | TGCGCCAGCAGCCAAAAGGACAGGGAGGGTGAGCAGTTCTTC | CASSQKDREGEQFF
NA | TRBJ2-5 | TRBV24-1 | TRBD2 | TGTGCCACCAGTGATTTGCGTGCGGGGGTGTACCAAGAGACCCAGTACTTC | CATSDLRAGVYQETQYF
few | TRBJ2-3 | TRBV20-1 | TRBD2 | TGCAGTGCCCGGGAGGGTGACGATACGCAGTATTTT | CSAREGDDTQYF
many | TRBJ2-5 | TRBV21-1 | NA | TGTGCCAGCACTCGCAGGGATTGGGAGACCCAGTACTTC | CASTRRDWETQYF
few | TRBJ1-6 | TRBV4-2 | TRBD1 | TGTGCCAGCAGCCAAATGAACCCGGGACAGGGGTTTAATTCACCCCTCCACTTT | CASSQMNPGQGFNSPLHF
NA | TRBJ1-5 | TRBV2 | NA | TGTGCCAGCAGTCGGGAGCATAGCAATCAGCCCCAGCATTTT | CASSREHSNQPQHF
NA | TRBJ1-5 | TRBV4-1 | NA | TGCGCCAGCAGCTCAGGAGTGGATCAGCCCCAGCATTTT | CASSSGVDQPQHF
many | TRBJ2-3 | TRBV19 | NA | TGTGCCAGTAGTATTGGGCCCCGATCCAGCACAGATACGCAGTATTTT | CASSIGPRSSTDTQYF
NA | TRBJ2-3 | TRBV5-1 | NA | TGCGCCAGCAGCTTGGTTGTGGGGGATACGCAGTATTTT | CASSLVVGDTQYF
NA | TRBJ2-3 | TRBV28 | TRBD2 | TGTGCCAGCAGTTCCCCAGCGGGGGGGCCAGATACGCAGTATTTT | CASSSPAGGPDTQYF
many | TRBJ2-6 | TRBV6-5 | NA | TGTGCCAGCAGTTACTCATTAAGGGGTGGGGCCAACGTCCTGACTTTC | CASSYSLRGGANVLTF
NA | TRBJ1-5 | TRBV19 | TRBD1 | TGTGCCAGTTCAGGGGGATACGCCGGCAATCAGCCCCAGCATTTT | CASSGGYAGNQPQHF
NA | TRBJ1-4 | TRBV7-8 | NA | TGTGCCGGCAGCTCCCGGGACGGTAATGAAAAACTGTTTTTT | CAGSSRDGNEKLFF
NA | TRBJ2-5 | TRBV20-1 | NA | TGCAGTGCAGACCAGGGAAAAGAGACCCAGTACTTC | CSADQGKETQYF
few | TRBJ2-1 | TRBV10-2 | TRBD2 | TGCGCCAGCAGTGATATTTTGGCTAGCGGGGGCCTTAGCTCCTACAATGAGCAGTTCTTC | CASSDILASGGLSSYNEQFF
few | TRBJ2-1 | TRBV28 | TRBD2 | TGTGCCAGCCGCCGGCGGGGGGGTTCCTACAATGAGCAGTTCTTC | CASRRRGGSYNEQFF
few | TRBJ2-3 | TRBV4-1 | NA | TGCGCCAGCAGCCATCCTGGACTACGGAGCACAGATACGCAGTATTTT | CASSHPGLRSTDTQYF
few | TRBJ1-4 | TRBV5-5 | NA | TGTGCCAGCAGCTTGGCCCCGGGACAAATTAATGAAAAACTGTTTTTT | CASSLAPGQINEKLFF
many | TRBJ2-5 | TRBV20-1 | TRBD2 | TGCAGTGCTAAACTGATAACTGGGGCTAGCGGGGGGGCCCCTGAGACCCAGTACTTC | CSAKLITGASGGAPETQYF
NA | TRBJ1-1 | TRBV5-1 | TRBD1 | TGCGCCAGCAGCTTGGACACGGGACAGGGATCTGAAGCTTTCTTT | CASSLDTGQGSEAFF
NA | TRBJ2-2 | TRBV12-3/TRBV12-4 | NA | TGTGCCAGCACCCCGACAGGCGGGAACACCGGGGAGCTGTTTTTT | CASTPTGGNTGELFF
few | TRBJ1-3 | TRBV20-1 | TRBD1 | TGCAGTGCTAGTGAGACAGGGATCATAAACACCATATATTTT | CSASETGIINTIYF
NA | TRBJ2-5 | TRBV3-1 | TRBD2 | TGTGCCAGCAGCCAAGGCGGGGGGGCCCTAGAGACCCAGTACTTC | CASSQGGGALETQYF
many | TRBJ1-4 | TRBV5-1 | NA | TGCGCCAGCAGCTTGAGTGCCCGAGGAGCAAGCCATAATGAAAAACTGTTTTTT | CASSLSARGASHNEKLFF